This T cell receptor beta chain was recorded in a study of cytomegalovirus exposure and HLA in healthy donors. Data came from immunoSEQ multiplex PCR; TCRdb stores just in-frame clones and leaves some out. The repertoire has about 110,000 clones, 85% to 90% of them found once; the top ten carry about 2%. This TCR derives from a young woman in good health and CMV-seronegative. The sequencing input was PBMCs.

The CDR3 nucleotides are TGTGCCAGCAGCTTAGTGACTAGCGGGACTGCCGAGCAGTACTTC. As protein: CASSLVTSGTAEQYF. V usage is TRBV13 and J usage is TRBJ2-7, with TRBD2 identical over 11 bases. Germline lookup yields CDR1 PRHDT and CDR2 FYEKMQ (reference sequence). This CDR3 contains 15 residues. V lost 1 base and J lost 6; bases outside the gene matches: 5.